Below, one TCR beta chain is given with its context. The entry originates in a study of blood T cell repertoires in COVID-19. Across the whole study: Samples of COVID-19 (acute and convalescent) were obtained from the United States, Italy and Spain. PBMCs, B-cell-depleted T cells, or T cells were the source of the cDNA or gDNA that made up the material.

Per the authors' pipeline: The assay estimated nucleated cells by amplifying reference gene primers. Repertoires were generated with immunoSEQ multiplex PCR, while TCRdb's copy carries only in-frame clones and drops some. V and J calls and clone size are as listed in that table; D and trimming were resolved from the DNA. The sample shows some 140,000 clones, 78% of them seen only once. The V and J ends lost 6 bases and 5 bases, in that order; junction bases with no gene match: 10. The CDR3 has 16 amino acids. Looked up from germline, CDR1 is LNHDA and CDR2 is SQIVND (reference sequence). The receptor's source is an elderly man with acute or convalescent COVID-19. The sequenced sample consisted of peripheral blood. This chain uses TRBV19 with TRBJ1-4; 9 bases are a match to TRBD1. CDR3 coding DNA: TGTGCCAGTAGCACTCGGCTGGGACAGGGAAATGAAAAACTGTTTTTT. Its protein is CASSTRLGQGNEKLFF.